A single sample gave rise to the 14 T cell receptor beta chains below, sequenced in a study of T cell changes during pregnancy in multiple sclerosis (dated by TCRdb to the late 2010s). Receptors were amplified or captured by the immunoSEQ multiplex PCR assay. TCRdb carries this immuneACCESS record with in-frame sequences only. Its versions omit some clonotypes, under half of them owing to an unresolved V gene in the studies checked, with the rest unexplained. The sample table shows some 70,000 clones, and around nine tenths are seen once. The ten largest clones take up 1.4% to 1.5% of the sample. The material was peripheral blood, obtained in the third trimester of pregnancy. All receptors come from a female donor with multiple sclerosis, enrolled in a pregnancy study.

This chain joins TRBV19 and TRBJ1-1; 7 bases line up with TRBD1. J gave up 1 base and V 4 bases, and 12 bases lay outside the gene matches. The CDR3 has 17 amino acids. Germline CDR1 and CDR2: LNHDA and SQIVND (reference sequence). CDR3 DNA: TGTGCCAGTAGTAATTCAGGTACAGGGGCACCGAACACTGAAGCTTTCTTT. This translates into CASSNSGTGAPNTEAFF.

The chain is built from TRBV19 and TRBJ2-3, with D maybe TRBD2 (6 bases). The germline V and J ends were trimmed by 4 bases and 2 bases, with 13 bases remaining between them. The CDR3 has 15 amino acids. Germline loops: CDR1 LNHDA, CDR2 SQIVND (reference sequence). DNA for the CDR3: TGTGCCAGTAGTAGGAGAGCGGGCTCCACAGATACGCAGTATTTT. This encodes CASSRRAGSTDTQYF.

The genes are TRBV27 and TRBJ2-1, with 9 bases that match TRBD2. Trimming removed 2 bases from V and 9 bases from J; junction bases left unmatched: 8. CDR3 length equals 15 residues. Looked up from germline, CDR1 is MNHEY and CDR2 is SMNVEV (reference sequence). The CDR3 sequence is CASSLAGGQTGEQFF. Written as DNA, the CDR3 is TGTGCCAGCAGTTTAGCGGGGGGGCAGACTGGTGAGCAGTTCTTC.

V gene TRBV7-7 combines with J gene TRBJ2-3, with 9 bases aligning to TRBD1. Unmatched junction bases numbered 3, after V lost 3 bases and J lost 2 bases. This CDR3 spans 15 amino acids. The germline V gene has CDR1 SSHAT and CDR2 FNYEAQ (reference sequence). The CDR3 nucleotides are TGTGCCAGCAGCTTGGGACAGGGCCTCACAGATACGCAGTATTTT. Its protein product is CASSLGQGLTDTQYF.

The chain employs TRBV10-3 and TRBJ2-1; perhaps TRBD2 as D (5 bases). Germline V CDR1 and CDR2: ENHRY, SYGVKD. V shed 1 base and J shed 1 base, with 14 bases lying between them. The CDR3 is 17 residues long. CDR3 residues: CAISEFSRGISYNEQFF. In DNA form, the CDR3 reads TGTGCCATCAGTGAGTTCTCCCGGGGAATATCCTACAATGAGCAGTTCTTC.

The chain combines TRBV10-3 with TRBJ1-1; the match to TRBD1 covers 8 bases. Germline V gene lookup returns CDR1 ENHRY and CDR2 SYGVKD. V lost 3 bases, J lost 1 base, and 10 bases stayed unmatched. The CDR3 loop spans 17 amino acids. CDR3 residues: CAISEAPGTGTNTEAFF. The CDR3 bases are TGTGCCATCAGTGAAGCACCCGGGACAGGAACGAACACTGAAGCTTTCTTT.

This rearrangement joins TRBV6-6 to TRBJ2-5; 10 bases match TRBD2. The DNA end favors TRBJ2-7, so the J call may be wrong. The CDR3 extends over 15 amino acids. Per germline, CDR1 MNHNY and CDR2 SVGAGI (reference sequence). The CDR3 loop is CASTISSGSSYEQYF. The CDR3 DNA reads TGTGCCAGCACCATCTCTAGCGGGAGTTCGTACGAGCAGTACTTC.

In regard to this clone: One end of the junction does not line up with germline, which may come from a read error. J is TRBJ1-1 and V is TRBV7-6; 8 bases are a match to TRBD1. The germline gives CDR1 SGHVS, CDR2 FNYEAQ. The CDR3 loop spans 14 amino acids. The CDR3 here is CASSSRTGSCGGPF. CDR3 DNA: TGTGCCAGCAGCTCCCGGACAGGGAGTTGTGGGGGTCCCTTT.

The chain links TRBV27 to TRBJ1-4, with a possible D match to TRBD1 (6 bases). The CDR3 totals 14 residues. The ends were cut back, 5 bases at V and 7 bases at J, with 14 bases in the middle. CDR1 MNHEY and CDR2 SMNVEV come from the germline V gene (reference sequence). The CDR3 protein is CASSPRTASEKLFF. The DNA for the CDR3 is TGTGCCAGCAGTCCACGGACAGCTTCTGAAAAACTGTTTTTT.

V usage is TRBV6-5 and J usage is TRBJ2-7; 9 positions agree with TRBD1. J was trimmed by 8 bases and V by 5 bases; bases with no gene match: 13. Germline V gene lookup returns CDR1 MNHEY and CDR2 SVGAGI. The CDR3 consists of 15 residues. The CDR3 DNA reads TGTGCCAGCAGTGCCCCCGGGACAGGGTCGAAAAAGCAGTACTTC. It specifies CASSAPGTGSKKQYF.

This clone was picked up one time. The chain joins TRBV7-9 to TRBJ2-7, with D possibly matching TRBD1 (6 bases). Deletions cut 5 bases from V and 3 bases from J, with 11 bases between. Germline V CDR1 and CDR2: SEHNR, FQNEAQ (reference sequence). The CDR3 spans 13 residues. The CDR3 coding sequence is TGTGCCAGCAGCAGGGACACCTTCTACGAGCAGTACTTC. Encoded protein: CASSRDTFYEQYF. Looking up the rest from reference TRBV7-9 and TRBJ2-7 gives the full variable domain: DTGVSQNPRHKITKRGQNVTFRCDPISEHNRLYWYRQTLGQGPEFLTYFQNEAQLEKSRLLSDRFSAERPKGSFSTLEIQRTEQGDSAMYLCASSRDTFYEQYFGPGTRLTVT.

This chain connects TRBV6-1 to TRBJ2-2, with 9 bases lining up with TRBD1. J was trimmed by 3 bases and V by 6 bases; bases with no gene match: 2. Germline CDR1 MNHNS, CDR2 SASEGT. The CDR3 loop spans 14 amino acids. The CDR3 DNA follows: TGTGCCAGCAGGAGACAGGGGGACACCGGGGAGCTGTTTTTT. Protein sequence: CASRRQGDTGELFF.

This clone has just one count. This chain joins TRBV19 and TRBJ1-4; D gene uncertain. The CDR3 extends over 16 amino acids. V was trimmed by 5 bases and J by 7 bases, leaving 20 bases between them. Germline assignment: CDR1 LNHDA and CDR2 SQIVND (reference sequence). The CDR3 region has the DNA TGTGCCAGTAGTCCGTCAGGCCCCGTGGTAATTGAAAAACTGTTTTTT. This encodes CASSPSGPVVIEKLFF.

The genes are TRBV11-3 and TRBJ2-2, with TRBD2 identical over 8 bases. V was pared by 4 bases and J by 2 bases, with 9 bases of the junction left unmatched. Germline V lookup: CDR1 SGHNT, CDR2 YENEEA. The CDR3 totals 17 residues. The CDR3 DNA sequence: TGTGCCAGCAGCTACGTCCCGGGGACTAGTAACACCGGGGAGCTGTTTTTT. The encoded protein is CASSYVPGTSNTGELFF.